The clone carrying this T cell receptor (beta chain) was seen once. What it binds is not known. The sample is drawn from a study of cytomegalovirus exposure and HLA in healthy donors. Points from the study as a whole: Most TCRs appeared rarely, but some public TCRs recurred in many donors. The CMV antigen specificity of a few CMV-associated chains was confirmed through in vitro analysis. Reports indicated that the classifier achieved high specificity and sensitivity in diagnosing cytomegalovirus status.

The V gene's germline CDR1 is MNHEY and CDR2 SMNVEV (reference sequence). V lost 3 bases and J 14 bases, leaving 17 bases between the germline ends. The CDR3 consists of 13 residues. Produced via immunoSEQ multiplex PCR; TCRdb's table is partial and in-frame only. The sample has approximately 150,000 clones; approximately 80% are singletons. Sequencing used PBMCs. The clonotype originates from a man younger than 45 in good health and CMV-seropositive. The chain carries TRBV27 and TRBJ2-1, with D possibly matching TRBD1 (6 bases). The CDR3 is CASSLAEWQGKFF. CDR3 nucleotides: TGTGCCAGCAGTTTGGCCGAGTGGCAGGGGAAGTTCTTC.